This T cell receptor beta chain was retrieved from a study of cytomegalovirus exposure and HLA in healthy donors. This clone has only one observation. Vbeta (60) and Jbeta (13) primers were used in the PCR. Repertoires were generated with immunoSEQ multiplex PCR, while TCRdb's copy carries only in-frame clones and drops some. The sample has about 120,000 clones; more than 70% are singletons. Trimming removed 0 bases from V and 5 bases from J; junction bases left unmatched: 5. From germline, CDR1 is SGHTA and CDR2 FQGTGA. This CDR3 is built from 15 residues. The chain joins TRBV7-3 to TRBJ2-5; 8 bases match TRBD2. Sample: PBMCs. The clonotype originates from a man aged 50-60 years in good health and CMV-seronegative. CDR3: CASSLTGGGGETQYF. For the CDR3, the DNA is TGTGCCAGCAGCTTAACGGGGGGCGGGGGGGAGACCCAGTACTTC.